The clone carrying this TCR beta chain was recorded a few times. TCRdb keeps only in-frame clones here, not all; method: immunoSEQ multiplex PCR. The sample contains around 37,000 clones, approximately 90% of which appear only once. This sample was taken from a study of blood T cell repertoires in COVID-19. At the level of the study: Sources were T cells, B-cell-depleted T cells, or PBMCs; the material itself was cDNA or gDNA.

CDR3 size: 11 residues. Germline V lookup: CDR1 DFQATT, CDR2 SNEGSKA (reference sequence). The germline V and J ends were trimmed by 6 bases and 7 bases, with 12 bases remaining between them. This chain links TRBV20-1 with TRBJ2-5; perhaps TRBD2 as D (6 bases). The TCR was taken from a man aged 55 to 70 with acute or convalescent COVID-19. Sequencing used peripheral blood. The CDR3 sequence is CSAASVGTQYF. CDR3 coding DNA: TGCAGTGCCGCTAGCGTGGGGACCCAGTACTTC.